This T cell receptor beta chain was found in a study of OX40 agonist ivuxolimab in advanced cancers. Study information: Dose-escalation patients were diagnosed with hepatocellular carcinoma, melanoma, renal cell cancer or head and neck cancer. At 65% to 90% male, the cohort had a mean age of 60 years, ranging from roughly 20 to 80. Study findings and constraints: Patients who responded partially at 0.1-3.0 mg/kg showed clonal expansion ranking among the lowest.

Clones were sequenced by immunoSEQ multiplex PCR, and TCRdb holds only the in-frame ones, with some missing. The sample yields more than 65,000 clones, 91% seen once. As regards this clone: What it binds is unknown.

Sequenced here: CD4+ or CD8+ T cells sorted from blood, sampled in a trial of the OX40 agonist ivuxolimab. The receptor comes from an adult with an advanced solid tumor such as melanoma, head and neck, liver or kidney cancer.

Here the CDR3 DNA reads TGTGCCAGCGGAGAACGGCGCTCCTATAATTCACCCCTCCACTTT. Translated, it gives CASGERRSYNSPLHF. The gene calls are TRBV2 and TRBJ1-6; no firm D call. Trimming removed 8 bases at V and 0 bases at J, with 11 bases between. The CDR3 has 15 residues. Germline V gene sequence: CDR1 SNHLY, CDR2 FYNNEI.